The 22 T cell receptor beta chains presented below share a single source sample, sequenced in a study of blood T cell repertoires in COVID-19. The repertoire was sequenced with immunoSEQ multiplex PCR; TCRdb's copy has only in-frame clones and lacks some. The table shows over 85,000 clones, with approximately 84% occurring only once. Material: peripheral blood. Every receptor here comes from a human donor in a cohort sampled during active COVID-19.

The CDR3, as DNA: TGCGCCAGCAGCCAAGGGGAGGGGAGGAATGAGCAGTTCTTC. Amino acid sequence: CASSQGEGRNEQFF. The V and J genes are TRBV4-1 and TRBJ2-1, with 7 positions matching TRBD2. This CDR3 has 14 amino acids. Germline CDR1 is MGHRA and CDR2 is YSYEKL. The V gene end was trimmed by 1 base and the J gene end by 7 bases; junction bases not matched to a gene: 4.

The rearrangement joins TRBV7-3 to TRBJ2-6; no clear D. From germline, CDR1 is SGHTA and CDR2 FQGTGA. V shed 5 bases and J shed 4 bases, with 6 bases lying between them. The CDR3 contains 13 residues. The DNA for the CDR3 is TGTGCCAGCAGCCTCTTCGGGGCCAACGTCCTGACTTTC. Protein product: CASSLFGANVLTF.

This rearrangement joins TRBV5-1 to TRBJ2-1; D is unresolved. Trimming took off 0 bases at V and 1 base at J, with 14 bases between the two ends. Germline CDR1 is SGHRS and CDR2 is YFSETQ. The CDR3 loop spans 17 amino acids. CDR3 protein: CASSLVALTVSYNEQFF. As DNA, the CDR3 is TGCGCCAGCAGCTTGGTGGCTCTTACCGTTTCCTACAATGAGCAGTTCTTC.

The chain links TRBV2 to TRBJ2-1; TRBD2 matches 7 bases. This CDR3 has 15 residues. The germline V gene has CDR1 SNHLY and CDR2 FYNNEI. Trimming took 6 bases from V and 7 from J; bases not matched to a gene: 12. The CDR3 loop reads CASSKGTLGGNEQFF. DNA of the CDR3: TGTGCCAGCAGCAAAGGGACGCTGGGGGGGAATGAGCAGTTCTTC.

J is TRBJ1-2 and V is TRBV7-2, with a possible D match to TRBD1 (6 bases). V was pared by 5 bases and J by 4 bases, with 14 bases between. CDR3 length equals 14 residues. Germline V lookup: CDR1 SGHTA, CDR2 FQGNSA. CDR3 nucleotides: TGTGCCAGCAGCCGTACGACAGGCATCTATGGCTACACCTTC. This codes for CASSRTTGIYGYTF.

V is TRBV7-9 and J is TRBJ2-1; D gene ambiguous. The CDR3 spans 13 residues. CDR1 and CDR2 from the germline V gene are SEHNR and FQNEAQ (reference sequence). V was trimmed by 3 bases and J by 3 bases, leaving 6 bases between them. This CDR3 reads CASSFPFYNEQFF. The CDR3 DNA sequence: TGTGCCAGCAGCTTTCCCTTCTACAATGAGCAGTTCTTC. Complete variable domain (other parts from reference TRBV7-9 and TRBJ2-1): DTGVSQNPRHKITKRGQNVTFRCDPISEHNRLYWYRQTLGQGPEFLTYFQNEAQLEKSRLLSDRFSAERPKGSFSTLEIQRTEQGDSAMYLCASSFPFYNEQFFGPGTRLTVL.

V gene TRBV19 combines with J gene TRBJ1-4, with D unclear. CDR3 size: 15 residues. The V gene lost 7 bases and the J gene lost 8 bases, with 20 bases spanning the gap. Germline-derived CDR1 and CDR2 are LNHDA and SQIVND (reference sequence). The CDR3 nucleotides read TGTGCCAGTACCCTAACCTTGGGCCTCGGAGAAAAACTGTTTTTT. Translation: CASTLTLGLGEKLFF. The full variable domain, with the rest looked up from reference TRBV19 and TRBJ1-4, is DGGITQSPKYLFRKEGQNVTLSCEQNLNHDAMYWYRQDPGQGLRLIYYSQIVNDFQKGDIAEGYSVSREKKESFPLTVTSAQKNPTAFYLCASTLTLGLGEKLFFGSGTQLSVL.

This clone was found a few times. The chain is built from TRBV20-1 and TRBJ2-7; perhaps TRBD2 as D (7 bases). Germline V lookup: CDR1 DFQATT, CDR2 SNEGSKA (reference sequence). V shed 3 bases and J shed 7 bases, with 19 bases lying between them. The CDR3 spans 14 residues. The DNA of the CDR3 is TGCAGTGCTAGTCCCCCCTCCGGGGGGCGGGAGCAGTACTTC. Protein product: CSASPPSGGREQYF.

This sequence joins TRBV2 and TRBJ2-7, with 12 bases that match TRBD2. CDR3 size: 15 residues. Germline V gene lookup returns CDR1 SNHLY and CDR2 FYNNEI. V lost 5 bases, J lost 6 bases, and 8 bases stayed unmatched. CDR3 DNA: TGTGCCAGCAGTCTTACCACTAGCGGGGGGCTCGAGCAGTACTTC. It specifies CASSLTTSGGLEQYF.

The CDR3 DNA follows: TGTGCCAGCGCCTACCGGGACTCGACGCTAGATACGCAGTATTTT. Translating it yields CASAYRDSTLDTQYF. J is TRBJ2-3 and V is TRBV6-5, with a weak D call TRBD2 (6 bases). Trimming left V 8 bases short and J 5 bases short, with 20 bases between. This CDR3 region has 15 residues. Germline lookup yields CDR1 MNHEY and CDR2 SVGAGI.

The rearrangement uses TRBV27 and TRBJ2-1, with 7 nucleotides matching TRBD1. The CDR3 loop spans 13 amino acids. CDR1 and CDR2 from the germline V gene are MNHEY and SMNVEV (reference sequence). Unmatched junction bases numbered 5, after V lost 5 bases and J lost 7 bases. The CDR3 coding sequence is TGTGCCAGCAGTCGACAGGGTTGGAATGAGCAGTTCTTC. This sequence encodes CASSRQGWNEQFF.

J is TRBJ2-1 and V is TRBV11-2, with 7 bases that match TRBD1. The CDR3 has 13 amino acids. With V trimmed by 1 base and J by 6 bases, 0 bases remained unmatched. Germline V gene lookup returns CDR1 SGHAT and CDR2 FQNNGV. CDR3 DNA: TGTGCCAGCAGCTTAGGGACAGGCAATGAGCAGTTCTTC. This sequence encodes CASSLGTGNEQFF.

CDR3 sequence: CASSYPPIHQPQHF. The CDR3 region has the DNA TGTGCCAGCAGTTACCCCCCCATCCATCAGCCCCAGCATTTT. V is TRBV6-2 or TRBV6-3 and J is TRBJ1-5; D is undetermined. The CDR3 has 14 residues. V was clipped by 2 bases and J by 5 bases, with 10 bases between them. Germline V gene data show CDR1 as MNHEY and CDR2 as SVGEGT.

V is TRBV12-5 and J is TRBJ1-2, with 9 positions matching TRBD1. The CDR3 has 17 amino acids. The germline V gene has CDR1 LGHNT and CDR2 FRNRAP. V lost 3 bases and J lost 4; bases outside the gene matches: 12. CDR3 bases: TGTGCTAGTGGTTTCAGCACGGGGACAGGGCCACTCTATGGCTACACCTTC. Translating it yields CASGFSTGTGPLYGYTF.

The rearrangement joins TRBV5-1 to TRBJ2-7; no clear D gene. CDR3 size: 15 residues. Germline V CDR1 and CDR2: SGHRS, YFSETQ. The V end was cut by 2 bases, the J end by 1 base, with 13 bases between. The CDR3 is CASSFNTAESYEQYF. CDR3 DNA sequence: TGCGCCAGCAGCTTTAATACAGCCGAGTCCTACGAGCAGTACTTC.

This rearrangement joins TRBV9 to TRBJ1-4, with TRBD1 matching over 9 bases. V trimming: 0 bases; J trimming: 8 bases; junction bases outside the gene matches: 5. The V gene's germline CDR1 is SGDLS and CDR2 YYNGEE. The CDR3 runs 15 residues. CDR3 coding DNA: TGTGCCAGCAGCGTAGGCCCCGGGACAGGGGAAAAACTGTTTTTT. Translation gives CASSVGPGTGEKLFF.

The chain combines TRBV12-5 with TRBJ1-1; TRBD1 is a possible D gene (6 bases). Trimming removed 6 bases from V and 9 bases from J, with 14 bases in between. The CDR3 runs to 12 residues. The germline V gene encodes CDR1 LGHNT and CDR2 FRNRAP. For the CDR3, the DNA is TGTGCTAGTGGCGGCACAGGGCGTAAAGCTTTCTTT. This translates into CASGGTGRKAFF.

The chain has TRBV12-3 or TRBV12-4 and TRBJ1-1, with a possible D match to TRBD1 (5 bases). Deletions cut 8 bases from V and 4 bases from J, with 14 bases between. The CDR3 covers 13 residues. In nucleotides, the CDR3 is TGTGCCAGCTCCAGGACGGGGGGCACTGAAGCTTTCTTT. Translating gives CASSRTGGTEAFF.

The V and J genes are TRBV4-3 and TRBJ2-5; TRBD2 agrees at 10 bases. Germline V gene lookup returns CDR1 LGHNA and CDR2 YSLEER. Trimming at V came to 3 bases and at J to 3 bases, leaving 7 bases not matched to a gene. The CDR3 is made up of 16 amino acids. This CDR3 reads CASSQGSSGGEETQYF. In DNA, the CDR3 is TGCGCCAGCAGCCAGGGTTCTAGCGGGGGCGAAGAGACCCAGTACTTC.

The chain combines TRBV19 with TRBJ2-1; 10 bases fit TRBD1. The germline gives CDR1 LNHDA, CDR2 SQIVND (reference sequence). The CDR3 has 17 residues. Germline trimming cut 4 bases from V and 4 bases from J; bases unmatched to any gene: 10. In DNA, the CDR3 is TGTGCCAGTAGTAAAGGTATCGGACAGGGGGGTTACAATGAGCAGTTCTTC. As protein: CASSKGIGQGGYNEQFF.

This clone has more than one count but fewer than ten. This chain uses TRBV5-1 with TRBJ1-4, with 9 bases lining up with TRBD1. V was clipped by 4 bases and J by 2 bases; unmatched bases: 6. The CDR3 consists of 16 residues. Germline CDR1 is SGHRS and CDR2 is YFSETQ. CDR3 amino acids: CASSRWTGVTNEKLFF. CDR3 bases: TGCGCCAGCAGCCGATGGACAGGGGTCACTAATGAAAAACTGTTTTTT.

This chain uses TRBV30 with TRBJ1-1, with D unresolved. V was trimmed by 3 bases and J by 2 bases, leaving 7 bases between them. CDR1 is GTSNPN and CDR2 is SVGIG in the germline V gene (reference sequence). The length of the CDR3 is 12 residues. The CDR3 DNA sequence: TGTGCCTGGAGACAGTTTAACACTGAAGCTTTCTTT. This sequence encodes CAWRQFNTEAFF.